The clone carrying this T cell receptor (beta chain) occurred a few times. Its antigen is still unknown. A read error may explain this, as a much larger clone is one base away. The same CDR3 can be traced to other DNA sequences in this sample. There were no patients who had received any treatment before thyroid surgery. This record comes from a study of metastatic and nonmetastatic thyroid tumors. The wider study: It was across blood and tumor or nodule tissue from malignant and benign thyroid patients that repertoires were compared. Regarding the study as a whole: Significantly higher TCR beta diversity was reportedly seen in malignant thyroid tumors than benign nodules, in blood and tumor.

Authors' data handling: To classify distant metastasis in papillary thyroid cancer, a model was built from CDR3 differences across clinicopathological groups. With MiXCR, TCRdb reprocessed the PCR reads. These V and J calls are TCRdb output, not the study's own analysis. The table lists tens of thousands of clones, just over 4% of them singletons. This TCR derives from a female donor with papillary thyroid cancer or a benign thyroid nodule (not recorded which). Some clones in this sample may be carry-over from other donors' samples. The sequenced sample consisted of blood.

The CDR3 region has the DNA TGTGCCAGCAGCCCAGGGGGAGGAAGCACAGATACGCAGTATTTT. This gives the protein CASSPGGGSTDTQYF. V usage is TRBV9 and J usage is TRBJ2-3, with D possibly TRBD1 on 7 matching bases. Germline assignment: CDR1 SGDLS and CDR2 YYNGEE. Trimming removed 4 bases at V and 0 bases at J, with 12 bases between. The length of the CDR3 is 15 residues.